These 11 T cell receptor beta chains originate from one sample sequenced in a study of blood T cell repertoires in COVID-19. The assay was immunoSEQ multiplex PCR, and TCRdb's table has in-frame clones only and misses some. This table has fewer than 150,000 clones, approximately 80% appearing once. Source material: peripheral blood. These receptors originate from a man between 50 and 59 years old with acute or convalescent COVID-19.

The chain carries TRBV29-1 and TRBJ1-4; 11 bases agree with TRBD1. CDR1 and CDR2 from the germline V gene are SQVTM and ANQGSEA. The CDR3 covers 14 residues. V lost 3 bases, J lost 8 bases, and 5 bases stayed unmatched. The CDR3 bases are TGCAGCGTTGATCTAGGACAGGGGGCCGAAAAACTGTTTTTT. The encoded protein is CSVDLGQGAEKLFF.

This clone has just a few counts. The V call is TRBV18, the J call TRBJ2-4; 7 bases match TRBD1. Trimming at V came to 3 bases and at J to 7 bases, leaving 6 bases not matched to a gene. The V gene's germline CDR1 is KGHSH and CDR2 LQKENI. The CDR3 consists of 14 residues. The CDR3 loop reads CASSPDRVGNIQYF. As DNA, the CDR3 is TGTGCCAGCTCACCTGACAGGGTTGGGAACATTCAGTACTTC.

This chain connects TRBV12-3 or TRBV12-4 to TRBJ1-5, with D possibly TRBD1 on 5 matching bases. The CDR3 consists of 13 residues. V was clipped by 5 bases and J by 6 bases, with 11 bases between them. The CDR3 is CASSPGGGQPQHF. The CDR3 nucleotides read TGTGCCAGCAGTCCCGGGGGGGGTCAGCCCCAGCATTTT.

The chain has TRBV29-1 and TRBJ1-3, with D unclear. CDR1 is SQVTM and CDR2 is ANQGSEA in the germline V gene. The V gene lost 4 bases and the J gene lost 3 bases, with 10 bases spanning the gap. The CDR3 sequence is 13 residues long. The CDR3, as DNA: TGCAGCGTTGGGCAGGCCTTTGGAAACACCATATATTTT. Translated: CSVGQAFGNTIYF.

This clone came up many times. The chain uses TRBV11-2 and TRBJ2-5; no definite D call. The germline gives CDR1 SGHAT, CDR2 FQNNGV. The CDR3 totals 12 residues. The V gene lost 4 bases and the J gene lost 4 bases, with 7 bases spanning the gap. CDR3 sequence reads: CASSSLLETQYF. CDR3 bases: TGTGCCAGCAGCTCACTTTTAGAGACCCAGTACTTC.

As DNA, the CDR3 is TGTGCCACAACTTACCGGGACAGCACCTACGAGCAGTACTTC. Its protein is CATTYRDSTYEQYF. The chain joins TRBV25-1 to TRBJ2-7, with TRBD1 matching 7 bases. CDR1 and CDR2 (germline): MGHDK, SYGVNS. The CDR3 has 14 residues. Trimming at V came to 10 bases and at J to 2 bases, leaving 11 bases not matched to a gene.

V gene TRBV11-2 combines with J gene TRBJ2-7, with 7 bases fitting TRBD1. With 5 bases clipped from V and 2 bases from J, the junction kept 6 bases outside the gene matches. This CDR3 is 14 amino acids long. CDR1 is SGHAT and CDR2 is FQNNGV in the germline V gene. The DNA for the CDR3 is TGTGCCAGCAGCCTAGGGGACAGCCCCTACGAGCAGTACTTC. It yields the protein CASSLGDSPYEQYF.

The chain recombines TRBV28 with TRBJ1-5; D is possibly TRBD1 (6 bases). The V gene's germline CDR1 is MDHEN and CDR2 SYDVKM. The CDR3 is 15 amino acids. V lost 6 bases and J lost 5, with 17 bases in between. CDR3 region: CASRWTAGGHQPQHF. CDR3 nucleotide sequence: TGTGCCAGCAGGTGGACAGCCGGAGGACATCAGCCCCAGCATTTT.

This clone was seen only a few times. The genes are TRBV25-1 and TRBJ1-1, with D possibly being TRBD1 (6 bases). The CDR3 is made up of 14 amino acids. V lost 3 bases and J lost 3, with 11 bases in between. The germline gives CDR1 MGHDK, CDR2 SYGVNS. The CDR3, as DNA: TGTGCCAGCAGTGATCTCCAGGGGTACACTGAAGCTTTCTTT. Translation: CASSDLQGYTEAFF.

CDR3 in DNA: TGTGCCAGCAGCTTAGTCGCGTCCGGTCGGGAAAAACTGTTTTTT. Translated, it gives CASSLVASGREKLFF. The chain links TRBV13 to TRBJ1-4; D is unresolved. The germline V gene has CDR1 PRHDT and CDR2 FYEKMQ (reference sequence). The CDR3 spans 15 residues. The V end was cut by 1 base, the J end by 8 bases, with 14 bases between.

V gene TRBV10-3 combines with J gene TRBJ1-1; D is perhaps TRBD1 (6 bases). CDR1 is ENHRY, CDR2 SYGVKD, per germline. V gave up 4 bases and J gave up 3 bases, with 9 bases separating them. The CDR3 covers 13 residues. CDR3 amino acids: CAISVAGDTEAFF. The CDR3 coding sequence is TGTGCCATCAGTGTGGCAGGGGACACTGAAGCTTTCTTT.